Presented here are 14 T cell receptor beta chains from one specimen sequenced in a study of tissue T cells after allogeneic stem cell transplantation. The time point denotes: mouse harvest day 14 after allogeneic transplant. Mouse grafts combined 10^7 T-cell-depleted bone marrow cells with 10^6 splenic CD5+ T cells. The method was immunoSEQ multiplex PCR; TCRdb's version includes in-frame clones alone and lacks a portion of them. The table records some 3,000 clones, roughly half of them present only once. Sequenced input: gut tissue. The source of these receptors is a female BALB/c mouse given C57BL/6 T cells with graft-versus-host disease after an allogeneic hematopoietic cell transplant.

Comments on this clone: The genes and germline here are from mouse. CDR3: CASSKTGRAEQFF. The DNA read from the CDR3 is TGTGCAAGCAGCAAGACAGGGAGAGCTGAGCAGTTC. The J gene is TRBJ2-1, the V gene TRBV16; TRBD1 agrees at 7 bases. The sequenced fragment ends 1 residue before the CDR3 boundary, so the rest is inferred from the germline J gene. V lost 5 bases and J lost 7; bases outside the gene matches: 5. The length of the CDR3 is 13 residues. Germline CDR1 SGHSA, CDR2 FRNQAP.

This clone was seen just once. The listed genes are named as in mouse. The read halts 1 residue ahead of the CDR3 end, with the missing end drawn from the germline J gene. This rearrangement joins TRBV23 to TRBJ2-2; the table's TRBD2 call for D was not verified on the DNA. CDR1 is KGHTA and CDR2 is FQNQQP in the germline V gene. The CDR3 is made up of 15 amino acids. CDR3 bases read: TGCTCCAGCAGTAGGACTGGGGGGACCACCGGGCAGCTCTAC. Translated, it gives CSSSRTGGTTGQLY. The CDR3 in its entirety is CSSSRTGGTTGQLYF.

This clone was detected only a few times. Gene and germline names: mouse. The CDR3 end lies 1 residue beyond the end of the read and is filled in from the germline J gene. The chain is built from TRBV23 and TRBJ1-4; the table names TRBD1, a call not compared with the DNA. Looked up from germline, CDR1 is KGHTA and CDR2 is FQNQQP. The CDR3 runs 14 residues. The CDR3 reads CSSTQGFSNERLFF. The sequenced CDR3 bases are TGCTCCAGCACCCAGGGGTTTTCCAACGAAAGATTATTT.

This clone was observed a handful of times. Genes here carry mouse names. The CDR3 end lies 1 residue beyond the end of the read and is filled in from the germline J gene. This chain joins TRBV4 and TRBJ2-5; D uncertain. Germline CDR1 is LGHDT and CDR2 is YNNKQL (reference sequence). Trimming removed 4 bases at V and 6 bases at J, with 5 bases between. This CDR3 is built from 11 residues. This chain's CDR3 is CASSWVDTQYF. The covered CDR3 bases are TGTGCCAGCAGCTGGGTGGACACCCAGTAC.

This clone turned up a few times. The gene names here belong to mouse. The CDR3 is cut off 1 residue early in the read; its end comes from the germline J gene. The rearrangement joins TRBV23 to TRBJ2-7; the listed D gene, TRBD2, was not tested against the DNA. Germline loops: CDR1 KGHTA, CDR2 FQNQQP. There are 13 residues in the CDR3. The covered CDR3 bases are TGCTCCAGCAGTCAAGGACTTTCCTATGAACAGTAC. This sequence encodes CSSSQGLSYEQY. The whole CDR3 protein reads CSSSQGLSYEQYF.

This clone came up a few times. These gene names are mouse names. The DNA ends 1 residue before the CDR3 does, and the rest of the CDR3 is filled in from the germline J gene. V and J are TRBV19 and TRBJ2-7; D not certain. The CDR3 totals 12 residues. The V end lost 4 bases, the J end lost 4 bases, and 9 bases lay between the germline ends. Germline V gene sequence: CDR1 FNHDT, CDR2 SITEND (reference sequence). The CDR3 bases that were read are TGTGCCAGCAGTGTCGACAAATATGAACAGTAC. The encoded protein is CASSVDKYEQY. The entire CDR3 protein reads CASSVDKYEQYF.

As for this clone: Germline and genes here are mouse. The read ends 1 residue before the CDR3 terminus; that terminus is restored from the germline J gene. This chain joins TRBV26 and TRBJ2-5; D gene uncertain. Trimming left V 6 bases short and J 6 bases short, with 7 bases between. Germline loops: CDR1 KGHPV, CDR2 FQNQEV (reference sequence). The CDR3 loop spans 11 amino acids. The CDR3 spells CASSGRDTQYF. The covered CDR3 bases are TGTGCCAGCAGCGGCCGGGACACCCAGTAC.

This clone counts as large. The genes are named according to mouse. Coverage ceases 1 residue before the CDR3 finishes, and the germline J gene fills in the end. The V gene is TRBV2, the J gene TRBJ1-5; TRBD1 agrees at 9 bases. Losses at the gene ends were 3 bases for V and 2 bases for J; bases not matched to a gene: 2. The CDR3 is made up of 15 amino acids. Germline values: CDR1 LGHNA, CDR2 YSYQKL. The CDR3 bases that were read are TGTGCCAGCAGCCACCGGGACAGGGACAACCAGGCTCCGCTT. It specifies CASSHRDRDNQAPL. The complete CDR3 reads CASSHRDRDNQAPLF.

On this clone: The listed genes are named as in mouse. Coverage ceases 1 residue before the CDR3 finishes, and the germline J gene fills in the end. The V and J genes are TRBV3 and TRBJ2-3; D is perhaps TRBD2 (6 bases). V dropped 3 bases and J dropped 2 bases, with 9 bases sitting between them. The length of the CDR3 is 14 residues. CDR1 and CDR2 from the germline V gene are SNHLY and FYNGKV (reference sequence). The sequenced CDR3 bases are TGTGCCAGCAGCTTCGGGGGGAATGCAGAAACGCTGTAT. Its translation is CASSFGGNAETLY. The full CDR3 protein reads CASSFGGNAETLYF. The entire variable domain, with the rest obtained from reference TRBV3 and TRBJ2-3, is as follows: GPKVLQIPSHQIIDMGQMVTLNCDPVSNHLYFYWYKQILGQQMEFLVNFYNGKVMEKSKLFKDQFSVERPDGSYFTLKIQPTALEDSAVYFCASSFGGNAETLYFGSGTRLTVL.

Details on this clone: Genes here carry mouse names. The read ends 1 residue early relative to the CDR3; the germline J gene fills the gap. V is TRBV19 and J is TRBJ2-5; weak D call: TRBD2 (6 bases). This CDR3 is built from 12 residues. V shed 6 bases and J shed 1 base, with 6 bases lying between them. CDR1 and CDR2 from the germline V gene are FNHDT and SITEND (reference sequence). CDR3 DNA (partial): TGTGCCAGCACTGGGGACCAAGACACCCAGTAC. Translation: CASTGDQDTQY. The full CDR3 protein is CASTGDQDTQYF.

As to this clone: Genes and germline come from the mouse. Read sequence stops 1 residue before the CDR3 end, and the germline J gene provides the missing end. The J gene is TRBJ1-4, the V gene TRBV17, with TRBD1 as a possible D gene (6 bases). The germline CDR1 and CDR2 sequences are MNHDT and YYDKIL. V was cut by 0 bases and J by 3 bases, with 11 bases left in between. CDR3 length: 16 amino acids. CDR3 region: CASSRDGGAPNERLFF. CDR3 bases read: TGTGCTAGCAGTAGAGATGGGGGGGCTCCCAACGAAAGATTATTT.

Comment on this clone: Here the gene names and germline are mouse. The DNA ends 1 residue before the CDR3 does, and the rest of the CDR3 is filled in from the germline J gene. The V gene is TRBV13-2, the J gene TRBJ2-1, with 10 positions matching TRBD2. This CDR3 has 16 amino acids. The ends lost 3 bases at V and 3 bases at J; junction bases unmatched: 6. The V gene's germline CDR1 is NNHNN and CDR2 SYGAGS (reference sequence). The CDR3 bases that were read are TGTGCCAGCGGTGGACTGGGGGGCGCGGGCTATGCTGAGCAGTTC. Its protein is CASGGLGGAGYAEQF. The whole CDR3 protein reads CASGGLGGAGYAEQFF.

By its share, this clone is medium-sized (0.01 to 0.1%). Gene labels here are mouse ones. The read ends 1 residue before the CDR3 terminus; that terminus is restored from the germline J gene. The chain recombines TRBV1 with TRBJ2-7; 12 bases match TRBD2. The V segment lost 4 bases and the J segment 0 bases; nucleotides outside the gene matches: 4. The CDR3 contains 16 residues. The germline V gene encodes CDR1 NSQYPW and CDR2 LRSPGD (reference sequence). The part of the CDR3 DNA that was read is TGCACCTGCAGTGACGGACTGGGGGGGAGCTCCTATGAACAGTAC. Amino acids: CTCSDGLGGSSYEQY. The CDR3, in full, reads CTCSDGLGGSSYEQYF.

On this clone: Gene names follow the mouse nomenclature. The DNA ends 1 residue before the CDR3 does, and the rest of the CDR3 is filled in from the germline J gene. This chain uses TRBV31 with TRBJ1-5; a possible D gene is TRBD1 (5 bases). With 3 bases removed from V and 0 bases from J, the gap between germline ends came to 6 bases. CDR1 GKSSPN and CDR2 SITVG come from the germline V gene. CDR3 length equals 13 residues. CDR3 region: CAWRDNNNQAPLF. The sequenced CDR3 bases are TGTGCCTGGAGGGACAATAACAACCAGGCTCCGCTT.